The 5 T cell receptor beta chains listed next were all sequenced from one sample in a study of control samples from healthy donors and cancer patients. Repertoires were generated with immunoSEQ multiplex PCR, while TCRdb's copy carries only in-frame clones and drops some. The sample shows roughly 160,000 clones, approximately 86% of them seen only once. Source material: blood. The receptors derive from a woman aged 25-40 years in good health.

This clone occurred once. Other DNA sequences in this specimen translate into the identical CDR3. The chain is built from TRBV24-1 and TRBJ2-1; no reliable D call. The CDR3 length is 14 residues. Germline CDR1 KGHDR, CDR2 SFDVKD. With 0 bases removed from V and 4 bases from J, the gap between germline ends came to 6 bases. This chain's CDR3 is CATSDLTEYNEQFF. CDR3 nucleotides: TGTGCCACCAGTGATTTGACTGAATACAATGAGCAGTTCTTC.

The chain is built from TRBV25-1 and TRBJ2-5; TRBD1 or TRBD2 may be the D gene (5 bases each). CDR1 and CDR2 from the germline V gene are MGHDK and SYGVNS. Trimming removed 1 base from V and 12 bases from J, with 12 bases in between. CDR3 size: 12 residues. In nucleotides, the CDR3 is TGTGCCAGCAGTGAATTAGGGGACCCCAAGTACTTC. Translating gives CASSELGDPKYF. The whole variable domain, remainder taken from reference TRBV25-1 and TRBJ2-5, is EADIYQTPRYLVIGTGKKITLECSQTMGHDKMYWYQQDPGMELHLIHYSYGVNSTEKGDLSSESTVSRIRTEHFPLTLESARPSHTSQYLCASSELGDPKYFGPGTRLLVL.

CDR3 DNA: TGTGCCAGCAGCAAGTGGAGACTAGCGGGGGATAAGATGTACGAGCAGTACGTC. It translates to CASSKWRLAGDKMYEQYV. This chain uses TRBV21-1 with TRBJ2-7; TRBD2 reflects the table's D call only, with no check against the DNA. TRBV21-1 is reported as a pseudogene. This CDR3 has 18 residues.

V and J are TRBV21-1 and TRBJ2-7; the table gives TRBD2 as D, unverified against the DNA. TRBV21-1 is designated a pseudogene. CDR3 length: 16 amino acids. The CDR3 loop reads CASSKGKAGYPWEQYF. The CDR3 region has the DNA TGTGCCAGCAGCAAAGGAAAAGCGGGGTACCCCTGGGAGCAGTACTTC.

The CDR3: CASSQTTRETQYF. The CDR3 DNA is TGTGCCAGCAGCCAGACTACTCGGGAGACCCAGTACTTC. The chain couples TRBV11-2 to TRBJ2-5; D is possibly TRBD2 (5 bases). Germline CDR1 SGHAT, CDR2 FQNNGV. V was shortened by 5 bases and J by 5 bases, with 12 bases between the two germline ends. CDR3 length: 13 residues. The whole variable domain, filled in from reference TRBV11-2 and TRBJ2-5, reads EAGVAQSPRYKIIEKRQSVAFWCNPISGHATLYWYQQILGQGPKLLIQFQNNGVVDDSQLPKDRFSAERLKGVDSTLKIQPAKLEDSAVYLCASSQTTRETQYFGPGTRLLVL.